This T cell receptor beta chain was found in a study of control samples from healthy donors and cancer patients. The CDR3 extends over 14 amino acids. V dropped 2 bases and J dropped 6 bases, with 14 bases sitting between them. CDR1 is MNHEY and CDR2 is SMNVEV in the germline V gene (reference sequence). Clones were read by immunoSEQ multiplex PCR, and TCRdb kept only the in-frame ones, dropping some. The sample consists of about 190,000 clones, about 91% of them appearing once. Specimen: blood. This chain links TRBV27 with TRBJ2-7, with D uncertain. This TCR was sampled from a young man in good health. CDR3 region: CASSLGQAFSEQYF. CDR3 in DNA: TGTGCCAGCAGTTTAGGGCAGGCTTTTAGCGAGCAGTACTTC.